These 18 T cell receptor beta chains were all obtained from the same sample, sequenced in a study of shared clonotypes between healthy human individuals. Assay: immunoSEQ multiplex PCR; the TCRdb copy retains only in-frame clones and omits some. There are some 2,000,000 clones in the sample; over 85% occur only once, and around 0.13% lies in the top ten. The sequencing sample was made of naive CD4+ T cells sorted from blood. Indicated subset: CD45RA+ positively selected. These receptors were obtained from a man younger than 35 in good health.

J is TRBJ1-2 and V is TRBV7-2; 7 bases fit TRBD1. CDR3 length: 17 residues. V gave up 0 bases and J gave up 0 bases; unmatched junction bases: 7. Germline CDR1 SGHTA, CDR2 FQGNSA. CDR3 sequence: CASSLAGQGVANYGYTF. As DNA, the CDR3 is TGTGCCAGCAGCTTAGCGGGGCAGGGGGTAGCTAACTATGGCTACACCTTC.

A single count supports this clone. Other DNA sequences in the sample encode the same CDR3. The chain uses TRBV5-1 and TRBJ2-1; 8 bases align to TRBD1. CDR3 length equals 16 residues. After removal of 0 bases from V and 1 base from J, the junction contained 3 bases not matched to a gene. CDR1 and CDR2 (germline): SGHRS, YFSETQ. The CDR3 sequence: CASSLAGTGSYNEQFF. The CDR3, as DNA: TGCGCCAGCAGCTTGGCCGGGACAGGATCCTACAATGAGCAGTTCTTC.

This CDR3 is CSGRGSSGYTF. DNA for the CDR3: TGCAGTGGCAGAGGGTCGAGTGGCTACACCTTC. The J gene is TRBJ1-2, the V gene TRBV29-1, with D uncertain. The CDR3 is 11 residues long. Per the germline V gene, CDR1 is SQVTM and CDR2 is ANQGSEA. Supplemented by reference TRBV29-1 and TRBJ1-2, the full variable domain reads SAVISQKPSRDICQRGTSLTIQCQVDSQVTMMFWYRQQPGQSLTLIATANQGSEATYESGFVIDKFPISRPNLTFSTLTVSNMSPEDSSIYLCSGRGSSGYTFGSGTRLTVV.

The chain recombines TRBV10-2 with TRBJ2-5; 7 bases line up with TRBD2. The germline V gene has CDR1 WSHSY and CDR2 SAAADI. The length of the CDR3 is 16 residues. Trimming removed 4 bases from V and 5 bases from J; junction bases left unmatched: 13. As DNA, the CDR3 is TGCGCCAGCAGTGGCGGGACTACGACGGTCGCGGAGACCCAGTACTTC. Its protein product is CASSGGTTTVAETQYF.

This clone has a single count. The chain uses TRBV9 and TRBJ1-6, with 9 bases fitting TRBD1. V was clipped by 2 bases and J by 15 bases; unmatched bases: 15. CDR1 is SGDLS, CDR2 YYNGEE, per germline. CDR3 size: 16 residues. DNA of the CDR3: TGTGCCAGCAGCGTCGATTTTGGGGGGACAGGGAAGATCCTCCACTTT. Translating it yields CASSVDFGGTGKILHF.

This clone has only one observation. The CDR3 region is CAARQVNNQPQHF. The CDR3 DNA is TGTGCAGCTCGCCAGGTCAACAATCAGCCCCAGCATTTT. The chain employs TRBV28 and TRBJ1-5, with D unresolved. This CDR3 has 13 residues. Germline CDR1 and CDR2: MDHEN and SYDVKM.

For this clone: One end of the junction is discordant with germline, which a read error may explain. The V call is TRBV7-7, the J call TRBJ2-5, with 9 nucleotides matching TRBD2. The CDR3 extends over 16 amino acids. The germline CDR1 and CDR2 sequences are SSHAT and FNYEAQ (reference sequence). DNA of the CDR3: TGTGCTAGCAGCTTAGGGCCGGCGGGGGGGCTGGAGACCCAGTACTTC. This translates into CASSLGPAGGLETQYF.

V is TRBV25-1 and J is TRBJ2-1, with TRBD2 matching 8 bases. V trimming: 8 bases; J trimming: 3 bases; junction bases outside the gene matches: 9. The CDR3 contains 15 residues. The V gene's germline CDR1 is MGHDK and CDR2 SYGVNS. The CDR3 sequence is CASGVAGTSYNEQFF. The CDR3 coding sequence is TGTGCCAGCGGCGTGGCCGGGACTAGCTACAATGAGCAGTTCTTC.

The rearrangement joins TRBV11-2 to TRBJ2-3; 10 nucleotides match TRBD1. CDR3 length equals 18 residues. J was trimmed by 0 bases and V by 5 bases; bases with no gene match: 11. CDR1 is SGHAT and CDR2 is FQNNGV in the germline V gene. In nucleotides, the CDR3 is TGTGCCAGCAGCGTGAGGACAGGGGGTTTCACTAGCACAGATACGCAGTATTTT. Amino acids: CASSVRTGGFTSTDTQYF.

CDR3 sequence (DNA): TGTGCCAGCTCCACAGGGGGGTACGATTTAGCCCAGCATTTT. Protein product: CASSTGGYDLAQHF. This sequence joins TRBV6-1 and TRBJ1-5, with 8 bases fitting TRBD1. Germline V gene data show CDR1 as MNHNS and CDR2 as SASEGT. The CDR3 loop spans 14 amino acids. The V gene end was trimmed by 8 bases and the J gene end by 11 bases; junction bases not matched to a gene: 14.

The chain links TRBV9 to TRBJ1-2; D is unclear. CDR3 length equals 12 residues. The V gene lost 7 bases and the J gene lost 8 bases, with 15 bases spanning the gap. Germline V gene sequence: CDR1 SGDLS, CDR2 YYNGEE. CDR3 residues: CASGSRLLGYTF. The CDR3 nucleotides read TGTGCCAGCGGAAGCAGGTTATTAGGCTACACCTTC.

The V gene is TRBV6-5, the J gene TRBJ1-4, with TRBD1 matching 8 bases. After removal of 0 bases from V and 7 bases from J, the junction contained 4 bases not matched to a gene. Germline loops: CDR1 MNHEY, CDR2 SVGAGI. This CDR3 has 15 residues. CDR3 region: CASSYSGQGAEKLFF. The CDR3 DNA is TGTGCCAGCAGTTACTCGGGGCAGGGGGCTGAAAAACTGTTTTTT.

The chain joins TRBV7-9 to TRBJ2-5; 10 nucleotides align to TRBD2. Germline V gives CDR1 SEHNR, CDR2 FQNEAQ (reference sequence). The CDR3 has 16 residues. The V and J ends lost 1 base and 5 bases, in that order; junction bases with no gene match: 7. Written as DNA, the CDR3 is TGTGCCAGCAGCTTAGGTGCTAGCGGGGGACCTGAGACCCAGTACTTC. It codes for CASSLGASGGPETQYF.

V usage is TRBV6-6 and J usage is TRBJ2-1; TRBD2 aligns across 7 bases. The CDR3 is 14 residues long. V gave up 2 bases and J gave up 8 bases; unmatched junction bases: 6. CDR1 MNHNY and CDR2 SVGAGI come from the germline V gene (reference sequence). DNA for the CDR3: TGTGCCAGCAGTTACCGGGGAGGGAGCTATGAGCAGTTCTTC. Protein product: CASSYRGGSYEQFF.

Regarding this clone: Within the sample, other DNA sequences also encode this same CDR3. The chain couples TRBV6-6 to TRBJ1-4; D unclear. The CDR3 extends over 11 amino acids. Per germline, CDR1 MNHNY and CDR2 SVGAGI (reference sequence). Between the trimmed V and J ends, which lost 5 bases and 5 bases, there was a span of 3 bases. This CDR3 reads CASSLNEKLFF. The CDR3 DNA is TGTGCCAGCAGTCTAAATGAAAAACTGTTTTTT.

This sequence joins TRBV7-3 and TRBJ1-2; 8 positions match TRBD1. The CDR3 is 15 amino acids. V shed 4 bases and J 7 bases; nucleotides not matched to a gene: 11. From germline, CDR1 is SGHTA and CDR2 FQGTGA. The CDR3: CASSSESTGVGGYTF. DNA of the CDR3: TGTGCCAGCAGCTCGGAATCGACAGGGGTGGGTGGCTACACCTTC. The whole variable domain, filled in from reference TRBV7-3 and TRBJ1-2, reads GAGVSQTPSNKVTEKGKYVELRCDPISGHTALYWYRQSLGQGPEFLIYFQGTGAADDSGLPNDRFFAVRPEGSVSTLKIQRTERGDSAVYLCASSSESTGVGGYTFGSGTRLTVV.

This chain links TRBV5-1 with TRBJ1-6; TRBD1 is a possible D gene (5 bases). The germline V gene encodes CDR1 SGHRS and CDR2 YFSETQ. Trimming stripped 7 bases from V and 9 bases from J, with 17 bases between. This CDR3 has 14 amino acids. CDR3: CASGRDREGSPLHF. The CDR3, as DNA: TGCGCCAGCGGAAGGGACCGGGAAGGTTCACCCCTCCACTTT.

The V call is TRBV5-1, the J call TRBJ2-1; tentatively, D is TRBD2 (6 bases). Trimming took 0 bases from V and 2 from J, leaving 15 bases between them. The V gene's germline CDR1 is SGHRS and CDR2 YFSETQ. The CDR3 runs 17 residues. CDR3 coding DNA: TGCGCCAGCAGCTTGGGGCGGGGCAGGGATACCTACAATGAGCAGTTCTTC. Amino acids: CASSLGRGRDTYNEQFF.